This TCR beta chain was sequenced in a study of blood T cell repertoires in COVID-19. About the study: Samples of COVID-19 (acute and convalescent) were obtained from the United States, Italy and Spain. Sample material is recorded as cDNA or gDNA derived from T cells, B-cell-depleted T cells, or PBMCs.

In the original processing: Counts of nucleated cells, estimated from reference gene primer amplification, were obtained. Using immunoSEQ multiplex PCR, the repertoire was profiled, and TCRdb retains in-frame clones only, with some absent. V and J calls and clone size come straight from that table; D and trimming were deduced from the DNA. The sample includes some 120,000 clones, about four fifths of them seen just once. This CDR3 has 20 residues. V shed 2 bases and J 0 bases; nucleotides not matched to a gene: 14. Germline CDR1 and CDR2: MNHEY and SVGEGT. Source material: peripheral blood. The chain recombines TRBV6-2 or TRBV6-3 with TRBJ1-5; TRBD1 aligns across 9 bases. This clonotype originated in a man aged 35 to 55 with active or convalescent COVID-19. The CDR3 DNA sequence: TGTGCCAGCAGTTACACCACGGGGGCCGGGACAGGGTATAGCAATCAGCCCCAGCATTTT. Its protein product is CASSYTTGAGTGYSNQPQHF.